The 31 T cell receptor beta chains reported below all come from one sample, sequenced in a study of T cells in Graves' hyperthyroidism and ophthalmopathy. The TCR beta CDR3 regions underwent amplification using RNA transcripts as the source. HTBI primers were the set used in a first-round RT-PCR of the TCR CDR3. TCRdb fed the multiplex PCR reads into MiXCR, producing one record per CDR3 protein. The table shows about 360,000 distinct CDR3 sequences, with about 13% occurring only once. The specimen was blood. Receptors originate from a woman aged 18-35 years with Graves' hyperthyroidism.

This clonotype was detected ten times or more. The J gene is TRBJ2-1, the V gene TRBV11-2; TRBD2 matches at 7 bases. V was clipped by 4 bases and J by 7 bases; unmatched bases: 16. From germline, CDR1 is SGHAT and CDR2 FQNNGV. The CDR3 consists of 17 residues. The CDR3 is CASSSALGRGRRNEQFF. Written as DNA, the CDR3 is TGTGCCAGCAGCTCCGCCCTTGGGAGGGGCCGGCGGAATGAGCAGTTCTTC.

V is TRBV3-1 and J is TRBJ2-3; D might be TRBD1 (6 bases). This CDR3 has 18 amino acids. Germline CDR1 is LGHDT and CDR2 is YNNKEL (reference sequence). V was cut by 4 bases and J by 2 bases, with 22 bases left in between. CDR3 amino acids: CASSPLTGRGADTDTQYF. Written as DNA, the CDR3 is TGTGCCAGCAGCCCACTAACAGGCAGGGGAGCGGACACAGATACGCAGTATTTT.

This clonotype was found many times. The chain combines TRBV3-1 with TRBJ1-1; D not resolved. CDR1 is LGHDT, CDR2 YNNKEL, per germline (reference sequence). V was pared by 3 bases and J by 6 bases, with 8 bases between. The CDR3 spans 12 residues. The CDR3 protein is CASSHGGAEAFF. The DNA of the CDR3 is TGTGCCAGCAGCCACGGTGGGGCTGAAGCTTTCTTT.

This clonotype was counted ten times or more. This chain uses TRBV5-1 with TRBJ1-4; D ambiguous. Per the germline V gene, CDR1 is SGHRS and CDR2 is YFSETQ. This CDR3 contains 15 residues. V was clipped by 0 bases and J by 8 bases, with 14 bases between them. The CDR3 is CASSLEAVQGEKLFF. CDR3 bases: TGCGCCAGCAGCTTGGAGGCGGTCCAAGGGGAAAAACTGTTTTTT.

This clonotype was recorded a few times. The V and J genes are TRBV12-3 or TRBV12-4 and TRBJ1-1; no clear D gene. CDR3 length equals 13 residues. V shed 3 bases and J shed 7 bases, with 12 bases lying between them. The CDR3 DNA reads as TGTGCCAGCAGTTTTGACGGGGTTATTGAAGCTTTCTTT. It encodes CASSFDGVIEAFF.

The table lists this clonotype with many counts. The genes are TRBV7-3 and TRBJ2-3, with 8 bases identical to TRBD2. The germline V gene has CDR1 SGHTA and CDR2 FQGTGA. V dropped 0 bases and J dropped 2; count of bases not matched to a gene: 7. CDR3 size: 17 residues. The CDR3 loop is CASSLTRAGDSTDTQYF. The DNA of the CDR3 is TGTGCCAGCAGCTTAACGCGAGCGGGGGACTCCACAGATACGCAGTATTTT.

This clonotype was seen repeatedly, ten times or more. The J gene is TRBJ2-7, the V gene TRBV20-1; 9 bases align to TRBD1. CDR3 length: 15 residues. Per germline, CDR1 DFQATT and CDR2 SNEGSKA (reference sequence). V lost 0 bases, J lost 4 bases, and 7 bases stayed unmatched. The CDR3 nucleotides are TGCAGTGCTAGAGATCAGGACAGGGGTCATTACGAGCAGTACTTC. Amino acids: CSARDQDRGHYEQYF.

For this clonotype: A single base separates this from a much larger clone, so it may be a read error. The rearrangement uses TRBV20-1 and TRBJ2-2, with D perhaps TRBD2 (6 bases). Germline V gives CDR1 DFQATT, CDR2 SNEGSKA (reference sequence). CDR3 length: 13 residues. The CDR3 spells CSARSRILGGLFF. CDR3 bases: TGCAGTGCTAGAAGCCGGATTTTGGGGGGGCTGTTTTTT.

This clonotype was seen many times. The chain recombines TRBV18 with TRBJ2-3, with D perhaps matching TRBD1 (5 bases). V shed 6 bases and J shed 2 bases, with 15 bases lying between them. The CDR3 has 15 residues. CDR1 is KGHSH, CDR2 LQKENI, per germline. The CDR3 coding sequence is TGTGCCAGCTCCCTACGACAGCAGCTCACAGATACGCAGTATTTT. Translation: CASSLRQQLTDTQYF.

Turning to this clonotype: Just one base apart from a much larger clone, this may be a read error. The CDR3 spells CAGSFGGGTYNEQFF. DNA of the CDR3: TGTGCCGGCAGTTTTGGCGGGGGCACTTACAATGAGCAGTTCTTC. The rearrangement uses TRBV28 and TRBJ2-1; TRBD2 is a possible D gene (7 bases). The CDR3 is 15 residues long. Germline CDR1 is MDHEN and CDR2 is SYDVKM.

The table lists this clonotype with many counts. The chain employs TRBV28 and TRBJ1-5; D is uncertain. Germline values: CDR1 MDHEN, CDR2 SYDVKM. Trimming stripped 2 bases from V and 7 bases from J, with 15 bases between. The CDR3 covers 15 residues. The CDR3 here is CASSLTLGWKQPQHF. The CDR3 region has the DNA TGTGCCAGCAGTTTAACGTTGGGATGGAAACAGCCCCAGCATTTT.

V gene TRBV24-1 combines with J gene TRBJ1-4; unclear D gene. Germline CDR1 KGHDR, CDR2 SFDVKD. With 5 bases removed from V and 8 bases from J, the gap between germline ends came to 11 bases. This CDR3 has 13 residues. The CDR3 DNA sequence: TGTGCCACCAGTGCCCCGGAGAGCGAAAAACTGTTTTTT. Protein sequence: CATSAPESEKLFF.

This clonotype was found many times. The CDR3 sequence: CASSLQGTSIEYGYTF. In DNA, the CDR3 is TGTGCCAGCAGTCTACAGGGAACATCAATTGAATACGGCTACACCTTC. The gene calls are TRBV6-1 and TRBJ1-2; tentatively, D is TRBD1 (6 bases). The V end was cut by 5 bases, the J end by 8 bases, with 24 bases between. Looked up from germline, CDR1 is MNHNS and CDR2 is SASEGT. This CDR3 is 16 amino acids long.

Many counts were recorded for this clonotype. The chain uses TRBV4-1 and TRBJ2-2, with D tentatively TRBD1 or TRBD2 (6 bases each). This CDR3 spans 17 amino acids. The V and J ends lost 0 bases and 5 bases respectively, with 16 bases between them. CDR1 and CDR2 from the germline V gene are MGHRA and YSYEKL. In nucleotides, the CDR3 is TGCGCCAGCAGCCAAGATCATGGGGGGCTTTTAACCGGGGAGCTGTTTTTT. Translated, it gives CASSQDHGGLLTGELFF.

This clonotype was picked up many times. V gene TRBV3-1 combines with J gene TRBJ1-1; D call uncertain. Germline V gene data show CDR1 as LGHDT and CDR2 as YNNKEL (reference sequence). Trimming took off 0 bases at V and 13 bases at J, with 6 bases between the two ends. This CDR3 is 10 amino acids long. The CDR3 is CASSQDRVFF. The CDR3 region has the DNA TGTGCCAGCAGCCAAGATCGGGTTTTCTTT.

This rearrangement joins TRBV7-9 to TRBJ2-2; D possibly matches TRBD1 or TRBD2 (5 bases each). The CDR3 runs to 17 residues. V dropped 8 bases and J dropped 1 base, with 20 bases sitting between them. The germline gives CDR1 SEHNR, CDR2 FQNEAQ (reference sequence). CDR3 sequence reads: CASPGVSGPVNTGELFF. The CDR3 region has the DNA TGTGCCAGCCCAGGAGTCTCGGGACCTGTGAACACCGGGGAGCTGTTTTTT.

This clonotype has at least ten counts. V usage is TRBV7-9 and J usage is TRBJ2-7; unclear D gene. V was cut by 8 bases and J by 0 bases, with 11 bases left in between. The V gene's germline CDR1 is SEHNR and CDR2 FQNEAQ (reference sequence). The CDR3 spans 13 residues. The CDR3 reads CASSGSNSYEQYF. Written as DNA, the CDR3 is TGTGCCAGCTCGGGCAGCAACTCCTACGAGCAGTACTTC. Supplemented by reference TRBV7-9 and TRBJ2-7, the full variable domain reads DTGVSQNPRHKITKRGQNVTFRCDPISEHNRLYWYRQTLGQGPEFLTYFQNEAQLEKSRLLSDRFSAERPKGSFSTLEIQRTEQGDSAMYLCASSGSNSYEQYFGPGTRLTVT.

The table lists this clonotype with many counts. The J gene is TRBJ2-5, the V gene TRBV5-1, with TRBD1 identical over 9 bases. The CDR3 loop spans 16 amino acids. The V and J ends lost 4 bases and 11 bases, in that order; junction bases with no gene match: 18. Germline loops: CDR1 SGHRS, CDR2 YFSETQ. Here the CDR3 DNA reads TGCGCCAGCAGCCTACCAGACCGGGACAGGGTTTTACGTCAGTACTTC. This sequence encodes CASSLPDRDRVLRQYF.

This clonotype was observed many times. The rearrangement links TRBV28 to TRBJ2-7; TRBD1 matches at 7 bases. The CDR3 is 14 amino acids. V trimming: 9 bases; J trimming: 6 bases; junction bases outside the gene matches: 14. The germline CDR1 and CDR2 sequences are MDHEN and SYDVKM. The CDR3 reads CASDDRVLSGEQYF. Written as DNA, the CDR3 is TGTGCCAGTGACGACAGGGTACTCTCCGGCGAGCAGTACTTC.

This chain links TRBV20-1 with TRBJ1-4; D remains ambiguous. CDR1 and CDR2 (germline): DFQATT, SNEGSKA (reference sequence). Deletions cut 6 bases from V and 5 bases from J, with 10 bases between. The CDR3 has 12 residues. The DNA for the CDR3 is TGCAGTGCCACGGGCCTAAATGAAAAACTGTTTTTT. Its protein is CSATGLNEKLFF.

This clonotype was seen ten or more times. V and J are TRBV20-1 and TRBJ1-1, with D unclear. This CDR3 has 11 amino acids. Deletions cut 3 bases from V and 7 bases from J, with 9 bases between. CDR1 and CDR2 from the germline V gene are DFQATT and SNEGSKA (reference sequence). CDR3 nucleotides: TGCAGTGCTAGCCGACGTGTTGAAGCTTTCTTT. It yields the protein CSASRRVEAFF.

There are many counts of this clonotype. The chain recombines TRBV6-2 or TRBV6-3 with TRBJ1-1; weak D call: TRBD1 (6 bases). This CDR3 comprises 11 residues. Germline CDR1 MNHEY, CDR2 SVGEGT. V was cut by 6 bases and J by 8 bases, with 10 bases left in between. This chain's CDR3 is CASSHGTEAFF. The CDR3 DNA follows: TGTGCCAGCAGCCACGGGACAGAAGCTTTCTTT.

This clonotype showed up many times. The chain combines TRBV12-3 or TRBV12-4 with TRBJ2-1; D remains ambiguous. Trimming stripped 3 bases from V and 8 bases from J, with 5 bases between. This CDR3 has 11 amino acids. CDR3 nucleotide sequence: TGTGCCAGCAGTTTTCTCGATGAGCAGTTCTTC. Protein product: CASSFLDEQFF.

There are many counts of this clonotype. The gene calls are TRBV5-1 and TRBJ2-1, with 9 nucleotides matching TRBD2. The CDR3 loop spans 16 amino acids. Germline values: CDR1 SGHRS, CDR2 YFSETQ. After removal of 0 bases from V and 4 bases from J, the junction contained 5 bases not matched to a gene. This CDR3 reads CASSLGGLAGYNEQFF. Written as DNA, the CDR3 is TGCGCCAGCAGCTTGGGAGGGCTAGCGGGGTACAATGAGCAGTTCTTC. The full variable domain, with the rest looked up from reference TRBV5-1 and TRBJ2-1, is KAGVTQTPRYLIKTRGQQVTLSCSPISGHRSVSWYQQTPGQGLQFLFEYFSETQRNKGNFPGRFSGRQFSNSRSEMNVSTLELGDSALYLCASSLGGLAGYNEQFFGPGTRLTVL.

This clonotype showed up many times. The V and J genes are TRBV2 and TRBJ2-5; either TRBD1 or TRBD2 may supply D (7 bases each). Germline V gene data show CDR1 as SNHLY and CDR2 as FYNNEI. The CDR3 extends over 18 amino acids. The ends were cut back, 5 bases at V and 3 bases at J, with 25 bases in the middle. CDR3 region: CASSPIYPGGGGEETQYF. The DNA for the CDR3 is TGTGCCAGCAGTCCAATCTATCCAGGGGGGGGGGGAGAAGAGACCCAGTACTTC.

This clonotype was seen repeatedly, ten times or more. CDR3 sequence reads: CASSLQDPAYGNQPQHF. The CDR3, as DNA: TGTGCCAGCAGCTTACAAGACCCGGCGTATGGCAATCAGCCCCAGCATTTT. The chain uses TRBV11-3 and TRBJ1-5, with D unclear. CDR3 length: 17 amino acids. V shed 2 bases and J shed 2 bases, with 16 bases lying between them. CDR1 is SGHNT and CDR2 is YENEEA in the germline V gene. Filled out from reference TRBV11-3 and TRBJ1-5, the complete variable domain reads EAGVVQSPRYKIIEKKQPVAFWCNPISGHNTLYWYLQNLGQGPELLIRYENEEAVDDSQLPKDRFSAERLKGVDSTLKIQPAELGDSAVYLCASSLQDPAYGNQPQHFGDGTRLSIL.

This clonotype was observed at least ten times. This CDR3 reads CASSFGSDGYTF. CDR3 coding DNA: TGTGCCAGCAGCTTCGGCAGTGATGGCTACACCTTC. The rearrangement joins TRBV11-1 to TRBJ1-2; D call uncertain. Deletions cut 3 bases from V and 6 bases from J, with 8 bases between. The CDR3 has 12 residues. CDR1 and CDR2 (germline): SGHAT, FQDESV (reference sequence).

This clonotype was counted many times. J is TRBJ2-1 and V is TRBV30; maybe TRBD1 (5 bases). The CDR3 sequence is 14 residues long. V dropped 2 bases and J dropped 10 bases, with 18 bases sitting between them. Germline V CDR1 and CDR2: GTSNPN, SVGIG (reference sequence). The CDR3 sequence: CAWSKGVPLGEQFF. The CDR3, as DNA: TGTGCCTGGAGTAAAGGGGTACCCCTGGGGGAGCAGTTCTTC.

There are many counts of this clonotype. The J gene is TRBJ2-2, the V gene TRBV7-9; D is undetermined. Germline assignment: CDR1 SEHNR and CDR2 FQNEAQ (reference sequence). The CDR3 loop spans 14 amino acids. The V end was cut by 3 bases, the J end by 3 bases, with 8 bases between. The CDR3 loop is CASSLVGDTGELFF. The DNA of the CDR3 is TGTGCCAGCAGCTTGGTCGGAGACACCGGGGAGCTGTTTTTT.

This clonotype was seen repeatedly, ten times or more. This chain uses TRBV28 with TRBJ1-4; TRBD1 aligns across 9 bases. The germline V gene has CDR1 MDHEN and CDR2 SYDVKM. V lost 1 base, J lost 8 bases, and 5 bases stayed unmatched. The CDR3 is 15 residues long. CDR3 sequence reads: CASSLSPGQGEKLFF. The CDR3 DNA follows: TGTGCCAGCAGTTTATCGCCGGGACAGGGCGAAAAACTGTTTTTT.

The chain recombines TRBV19 with TRBJ2-7; no reliable D call. The CDR3 totals 14 residues. V was cut by 8 bases and J by 0 bases, with 14 bases left in between. CDR1 LNHDA and CDR2 SQIVND come from the germline V gene (reference sequence). CDR3 DNA sequence: TGTGCCAGTGGTCCCGACGGAATCTCCTACGAGCAGTACTTC. Translation gives CASGPDGISYEQYF. Full variable domain (rest looked up from reference TRBV19 and TRBJ2-7): DGGITQSPKYLFRKEGQNVTLSCEQNLNHDAMYWYRQDPGQGLRLIYYSQIVNDFQKGDIAEGYSVSREKKESFPLTVTSAQKNPTAFYLCASGPDGISYEQYFGPGTRLTVT.